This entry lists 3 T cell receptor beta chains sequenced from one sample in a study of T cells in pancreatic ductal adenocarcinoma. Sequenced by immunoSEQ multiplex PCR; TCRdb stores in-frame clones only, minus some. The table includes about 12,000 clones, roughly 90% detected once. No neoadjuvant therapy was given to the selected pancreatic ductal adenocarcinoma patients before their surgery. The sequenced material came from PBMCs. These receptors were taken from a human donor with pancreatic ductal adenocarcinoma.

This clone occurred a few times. The CDR3, as DNA: TGTGCCAGCAGCCAAATTCAGGGGGCGATTCGGAATGAGCAGTTCTTC. This encodes CASSQIQGAIRNEQFF. The rearrangement joins TRBV7-8 to TRBJ2-1, with 8 positions matching TRBD1. V was pared by 5 bases and J by 7 bases, with 13 bases of the junction left unmatched. The CDR3 spans 16 residues. Germline-derived CDR1 and CDR2 are SGHVS and FQNEAQ.

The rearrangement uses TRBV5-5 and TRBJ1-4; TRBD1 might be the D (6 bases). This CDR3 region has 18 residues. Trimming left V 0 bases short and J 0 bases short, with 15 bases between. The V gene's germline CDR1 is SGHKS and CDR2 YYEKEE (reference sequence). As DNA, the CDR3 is TGTGCCAGCAGCTTGGGACACAGGGATCGGGCAACTAATGAAAAACTGTTTTTT. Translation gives CASSLGHRDRATNEKLFF.

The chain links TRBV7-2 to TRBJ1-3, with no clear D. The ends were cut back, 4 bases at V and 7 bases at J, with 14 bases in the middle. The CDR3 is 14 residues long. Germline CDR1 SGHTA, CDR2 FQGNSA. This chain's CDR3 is CASSSGFEGNTIYF. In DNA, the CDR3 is TGTGCCAGCAGCTCGGGATTTGAAGGGAACACCATATATTTT. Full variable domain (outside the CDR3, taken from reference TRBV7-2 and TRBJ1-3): GAGVSQSPSNKVTEKGKDVELRCDPISGHTALYWYRQSLGQGLEFLIYFQGNSAPDKSGLPSDRFSAERTGGSVSTLTIQRTQQEDSAVYLCASSSGFEGNTIYFGEGSWLTVV.